The entry below gives a single T cell receptor beta chain sequence along with its context. There were healthy Caucasian individuals from Russia, aged 6 to 90, serving as donors. V dropped 4 bases and J dropped 9 bases, with 16 bases sitting between them. Germline loops: CDR1 LNHDA, CDR2 SQIVND (reference sequence). There are 14 residues in the CDR3. This sample was taken from a study of blood T cells in healthy people across ages. Next came a second PCR, run for about 6 to 12 cycles, which used a sample-barcoded 5' primer along with a J-beta primer mix. Unique molecular identifiers of 12 random nucleotides labeled each cDNA. TCRdb analysed the 5' RACE reads with MiXCR anew, one entry per CDR3 protein. This repertoire shows 650,000 to 1,000,000 distinct CDR3 sequences, roughly 40% found once; its top ten account for over 10%.

The chain links TRBV19 to TRBJ2-1, with D tentatively TRBD1 (6 bases). The source of this sequence is a man in his late teens or twenties in good health. Sequencing was done on a sample of blood. This CDR3 reads CASSTNRDAAEQFF. CDR3 in DNA: TGTGCCAGTAGTACGAACAGGGATGCGGCTGAGCAGTTCTTC.